These T cell receptor beta chains were read from a single sample in a study of blood T cells in healthy people across ages. TCRdb reprocessed the 5' RACE reads via MiXCR and lists one record per CDR3 protein. The sample comprises about 620,000 distinct CDR3 sequences, approximately 52% of which are singletons, and about 14% rests with the top ten. Sequences were obtained from blood. The receptors come from an elderly woman in good health. Both conserved end residues are part of each CDR3. D genes are given only for firm matches. Only some rows state a clone size, as once, few, many or a class for expanded clones.

abundance	v_gene	d_gene	j_gene	CDR3nt	CDR3aa
.	TRBV4-1	TRBD2	TRBJ2-1	TGCGCCAGCAGATGGGGACTAGTCAATAATGAGCAGTTCTTC	CASRWGLVNNEQFF
.	TRBV7-8	TRBD1	TRBJ2-7	TGTGCCAGCAGACCGAGGACAGGGGCCCCCTTCGAGCAGTACTTC	CASRPRTGAPFEQYF
.	TRBV27	TRBD1	TRBJ2-7	TGTGCCAGCAGTCTCCGCATGACAGGGAACTCCTGCGAGCAGTACTTC	CASSLRMTGNSCEQYF
.	TRBV20-1	.	TRBJ2-7	TGCAGTGCTAGAGATAAGACTAGGCTCACCTACGAGCAGTACTTC	CSARDKTRLTYEQYF
.	TRBV3-1	.	TRBJ2-1	TGTGCCAGCAGCCACCTTTTGAATGAGCAGTTCTTC	CASSHLLNEQFF
.	TRBV15	.	TRBJ1-3	TGTGCCACCAGCAGAGATGATAGGGCTGGAGACACCATATATTTT	CATSRDDRAGDTIYF
few	TRBV25-1	TRBD1	TRBJ2-1	TGTGCCAGCAGTGAAGACAGGGGCTACAATGAGCAGTTCTTC	CASSEDRGYNEQFF
.	TRBV7-2	.	TRBJ2-1	TGTGCCAACAGCTTCCGCGAGTACAATGAGCAGTTCTTC	CANSFREYNEQFF
many	TRBV7-2	.	TRBJ2-5	TGTGCCAGCAGCCCAGACTACAATTCCGAGACCCAGTACTTC	CASSPDYNSETQYF
.	TRBV29-1	TRBD2	TRBJ2-5	TGCAGCGCCCAGACTGAGGGAGGGGAGCAGTACTTC	CSAQTEGGEQYF
many	TRBV9	TRBD2	TRBJ2-7	TGTGCCAGCAGCGTAGGGGATACTAGCGGGGGTACCTACGAGCAGTACTTC	CASSVGDTSGGTYEQYF
.	TRBV4-3	.	TRBJ2-7	TGCGCCAGCAGCCAAGATGGTACTAGCACAACCTACGAGCAGTACTTC	CASSQDGTSTTYEQYF
.	TRBV6-6	.	TRBJ2-5	TGCGCCGGCAGTTACTTACGAAGTACGCAAGAGACCCAGTACTTC	CAGSYLRSTQETQYF
many	TRBV5-1	.	TRBJ1-4	TGCGCCAGCTGGCGGCCTAGAGAGGGGGGCGAAAAACTGTTTTTT	CASWRPREGGEKLFF
.	TRBV30	.	TRBJ2-1	TGTGCCTGGAGTGTACAATACAAGGAGCAGTTCTTC	CAWSVQYKEQFF
.	TRBV2	.	TRBJ2-1	TGTGCCAGCAGACCCACCCCGGGGCCCCAAGGTCAGTTCTTC	CASRPTPGPQGQFF
.	TRBV20-1	.	TRBJ1-6	TGCAGTGCTCCGGGGGGGCGGGATAATTCACCCCTCCACTTT	CSAPGGRDNSPLHF
.	TRBV6-5	TRBD2	TRBJ2-5	TGTGCCAGCAGTTACGCGGGAGGACCCAACAATGGGCAGTACTTC	CASSYAGGPNNGQYF
.	TRBV12-3/TRBV12-4	.	TRBJ1-4	TGTGCCAGCAGTAATTCAGGCGTTACTAATGAAAAACTGTTTTTT	CASSNSGVTNEKLFF
few	TRBV5-1	TRBD2	TRBJ2-1	TGCGCCAGCAGCTTATCCCCCGGGACTAGCGGGGGGGCAGGTTTGAATGAGCAGTTCTTC	CASSLSPGTSGGAGLNEQFF
many	TRBV25-1	.	TRBJ1-6	TGTGCCAGCTCCCGACGGGGGGAGGGGGACTCACCCCTCCACTTT	CASSRRGEGDSPLHF
.	TRBV11-2	TRBD2	TRBJ2-5	TGTGCCAGCAGCTTAGTGGCTAGCGGGGGGCAAGAGACCCAGTACTTC	CASSLVASGGQETQYF
.	TRBV27	.	TRBJ1-4	TGTGCCAGCACCTACCTCGGACTTTTACGCGAAAAACTGTTTTTT	CASTYLGLLREKLFF
.	TRBV5-6	.	TRBJ2-5	TGTGCCAGCAGCTTGGAAGGGATTCGAGAGACCCAGTACTTC	CASSLEGIRETQYF
.	TRBV10-1	.	TRBJ2-7	TGCGCCAGCAGTGATTCTCCTCGGGGCTACGAGCAGTACTTC	CASSDSPRGYEQYF
.	TRBV5-1	.	TRBJ2-5	TGCGCCAGCAGCTCAGCCATGGGACTTGCGGAGACCCAGTACTTC	CASSSAMGLAETQYF
.	TRBV21-1	.	TRBJ1-5	TGTGCCGGCGGGACGGAGCAGTATAGCAATCAGCCCCAGCATTTT	CAGGTEQYSNQPQHF
many	TRBV18	.	TRBJ2-5	TGTGCCAGCTCACCAGGACCCTTGGAGACCCAGTACTTC	CASSPGPLETQYF
.	TRBV27	.	TRBJ2-5	TGTGCCAGCAGTTTTCTTGGGTCCCAAGAGACCCAGTACTTC	CASSFLGSQETQYF
few	TRBV20-1	.	TRBJ2-3	TGCAGTGCGGCAAAACCGCCGGGCGGGCAGTATTTT	CSAAKPPGGQYF
many	TRBV7-2	.	TRBJ1-2	TGTGCCAGCAGCTTCACCCGGCAGGGGCAAGGCTACACCTTC	CASSFTRQGQGYTF
.	TRBV29-1	TRBD1	TRBJ2-7	TGCAGCGCTGAGGAGGGACAGGGTTCGTACGAGCAGTACTTC	CSAEEGQGSYEQYF
.	TRBV12-3/TRBV12-4	.	TRBJ1-1	TGTGCCAGCAGTTTTGGCCCTACCATCGCTTTCTTT	CASSFGPTIAFF
.	TRBV5-1	TRBD2	TRBJ2-3	TGCGCCAGCAGCTGGGGACTAGCGGGAGTATCGGCAGATACGCAGTATTTT	CASSWGLAGVSADTQYF
many	TRBV6-6	.	TRBJ2-7	TGTGCCAGCAGTTACGCTGACGGATCCTACGAGCAGTACTTC	CASSYADGSYEQYF
.	TRBV5-1	TRBD2	TRBJ2-7	TGCGCCAGCAGCTTGGAGACTAGCGGGAGGGACTCCTACGAGCAGTACTTC	CASSLETSGRDSYEQYF
.	TRBV6-1	.	TRBJ1-2	TGTGCCAGCTCAAATGGGAGAGGCTACACCTTC	CASSNGRGYTF
many	TRBV11-1	.	TRBJ2-3	TGTGCCAGCAGCTCCCCGGTTGTGCGGAGACAGGCTAACCCTAGCACAGATACGCAGTATTTT	CASSSPVVRRQANPSTDTQYF
few	TRBV29-1	.	TRBJ2-1	TGCAGCGTCTCGGGAGTTGGGGAGCAGTCGCAGTTCTTC	CSVSGVGEQSQFF
.	TRBV19	.	TRBJ1-5	TGTGCCAGTAGCGACGGGGGCCCCTATAGCAATCAGCCCCAGCATTTT	CASSDGGPYSNQPQHF
.	TRBV9	.	TRBJ2-3	TGTGCCAGCAGCGTAGCTAAGGGTTTTAGCACAGATACGCAGTATTTT	CASSVAKGFSTDTQYF
many	TRBV9	.	TRBJ1-6	TGTGCCAGCAGCGAGGCAAATTCACCCCTCCACTTT	CASSEANSPLHF
.	TRBV20-1	TRBD1	TRBJ2-7	TGCAGTGCTAGAGATCTTGGCAGGGGGCGCGAGCAGTACTTC	CSARDLGRGREQYF
.	TRBV7-2	.	TRBJ2-1	TGTGCCAGCAGGATGGGCGGCAATGAGCAGTTCTTC	CASRMGGNEQFF
.	TRBV7-9	TRBD2	TRBJ2-7	TGTGCCAGCCGGTTCAGCGGGAGAGATGATGAGCAGTACTTC	CASRFSGRDDEQYF
.	TRBV11-2	.	TRBJ2-7	TGTGCCAGCAGCCGGGACCCTGCCTACGGGCAGTACTTC	CASSRDPAYGQYF
few	TRBV3-1	.	TRBJ1-1	TGTGCCAGCAGCCAACTCGTACCGGCCTCTGAAGCTTTCTTT	CASSQLVPASEAFF
.	TRBV15	.	TRBJ1-2	TGTGCCACCAGCAGAGCCGGGAACTATGGCTACACCTTC	CATSRAGNYGYTF
.	TRBV11-1	.	TRBJ2-5	TGTGCCAGCAGCTTCGGACTCCCGCAGTACTTC	CASSFGLPQYF
few	TRBV7-2	TRBD1	TRBJ1-1	TGTGCCAGCAGCCCCGGGACAGGGCTGAAAGCTTTCTTT	CASSPGTGLKAFF
.	TRBV20-1	.	TRBJ1-1	TGCAGTGCCCCCTGGGACAAGGGGACTGAAGCTTTCTTT	CSAPWDKGTEAFF
.	TRBV5-5	TRBD1	TRBJ1-6	TGTGCCAGCAGCGGGGGGACAGGGAGACGTTCACCCCTCCACTTT	CASSGGTGRRSPLHF